Sequencing of this T cell receptor (beta chain) was carried out in a study of T cell changes during pregnancy in multiple sclerosis. Measured with immunoSEQ multiplex PCR; TCRdb has only the in-frame clones, and not every one. The table has tens of thousands of clones, 80% to 95% seen once. From germline, CDR1 is MGHRA and CDR2 YSYEKL. The J segment lost 3 bases and the V segment lost 2 bases, leaving 6 bases of the junction unmatched. The CDR3 loop spans 16 amino acids. The chain links TRBV4-1 to TRBJ1-3; 8 bases line up with TRBD1. The TCR was taken from a female donor in good health, enrolled as a control in a pregnancy study. Sequences were derived from peripheral blood, sampled in the first trimester of pregnancy. In DNA form, the CDR3 reads TGCGCCAGCAGCCAAACAGGGGGGTTCGGTGGAAACACCATATATTTT. It translates to CASSQTGGFGGNTIYF.